One sample yielded the 31 T cell receptor beta chains listed below, sequenced in a study of OX40 agonist ivuxolimab in advanced cancers. Produced via immunoSEQ multiplex PCR; TCRdb's table is partial and in-frame only. The table records roughly 34,000 clones, 70% to 85% of them present only once. Sequenced material: CD4+ or CD8+ T cells sorted from blood, taken in a trial of the OX40 agonist ivuxolimab. All receptors come from an adult with an advanced solid tumor such as melanoma, head and neck, liver or kidney cancer.

This clone was detected only a few times. V usage is TRBV7-9 and J usage is TRBJ2-5, with 12 bases fitting TRBD2. This CDR3 is built from 16 residues. The germline gives CDR1 SEHNR, CDR2 FQNEAQ (reference sequence). V was pared by 5 bases and J by 2 bases, with 6 bases of the junction left unmatched. The CDR3 reads CASSHRLAGEQETQYF. The CDR3 DNA reads as TGTGCCAGCAGCCACAGACTAGCGGGGGAGCAAGAGACCCAGTACTTC.

This clone was seen a single time. The CDR3 bases are TGTGCCAGCAGTGACTGGCAGGGGATAAAGACCCAGTACTTC. Translation gives CASSDWQGIKTQYF. The gene calls are TRBV2 and TRBJ2-5; D perhaps matches TRBD1 (6 bases). The ends were cut back, 3 bases at V and 6 bases at J, with 14 bases in the middle. Germline values: CDR1 SNHLY, CDR2 FYNNEI. The CDR3 loop spans 14 amino acids.

The count of this clone is one. The CDR3 reads CASSLVGQVKTQYF. The CDR3 nucleotides read TGTGCCAGCAGCTTAGTGGGACAGGTGAAGACCCAGTACTTC. V is TRBV7-9 and J is TRBJ2-5, with TRBD1 identical over 8 bases. Germline V CDR1 and CDR2: SEHNR, FQNEAQ (reference sequence). This CDR3 has 14 amino acids. With V trimmed by 1 base and J by 6 bases, 4 bases remained unmatched. Looking up the rest from reference TRBV7-9 and TRBJ2-5 gives the full variable domain: DTGVSQNPRHKITKRGQNVTFRCDPISEHNRLYWYRQTLGQGPEFLTYFQNEAQLEKSRLLSDRFSAERPKGSFSTLEIQRTEQGDSAMYLCASSLVGQVKTQYFGPGTRLLVL.

This rearrangement joins TRBV27 to TRBJ1-3; weak D call: TRBD1 (6 bases). Looked up from germline, CDR1 is MNHEY and CDR2 is SMNVEV (reference sequence). The length of the CDR3 is 18 residues. The V gene lost 6 bases and the J gene lost 3 bases, with 24 bases spanning the gap. The CDR3 loop reads CASRQSLRAGEFGNTIYF. The CDR3 DNA sequence: TGTGCCAGCAGGCAATCTTTACGGGCAGGGGAATTTGGAAACACCATATATTTT.

This clone turned up a few times. This chain links TRBV30 with TRBJ1-2; D gene ambiguous. Germline V CDR1 and CDR2: GTSNPN, SVGIG (reference sequence). The CDR3 is 10 amino acids. The V gene lost 8 bases and the J gene lost 14 bases, with 18 bases spanning the gap. The CDR3 region has the DNA TGTGCCACAGAGACCGGGTTTACGACCTTC. Translation: CATETGFTTF.

This sequence joins TRBV6-1 and TRBJ1-6, with a weak D call TRBD1 (5 bases). Germline CDR1 MNHNS, CDR2 SASEGT. V was trimmed by 7 bases and J by 13 bases, leaving 23 bases between them. The CDR3 has 15 residues. This CDR3 is CASKLSGTSEFPLHF. The CDR3 nucleotides are TGTGCCAGCAAATTATCCGGGACGTCCGAATTCCCCCTCCACTTT.

The CDR3, as DNA: TGTGCCAGCAGTTACGAGAGGGGGGATTCACCCCTCCACTTT. Amino acids: CASSYERGDSPLHF. The rearrangement joins TRBV6-6 to TRBJ1-6, with a tentative D call TRBD1 (6 bases). The germline V and J ends were trimmed by 2 bases and 8 bases, with 10 bases remaining between them. The CDR3 consists of 14 residues. Germline loops: CDR1 MNHNY, CDR2 SVGAGI (reference sequence).

This clone was picked up a small number of times. V usage is TRBV10-3 and J usage is TRBJ1-1, with D hard to call. This CDR3 contains 14 residues. V was shortened by 1 base and J by 7 bases, with 13 bases between the two germline ends. Per the germline V gene, CDR1 is ENHRY and CDR2 is SYGVKD. Written as DNA, the CDR3 is TGTGCCATCAGTGAGTTTGTGGGCGGCGATGAAGCTTTCTTT. This translates into CAISEFVGGDEAFF.

The chain joins TRBV11-2 to TRBJ1-2, with a tentative D call TRBD1 (6 bases). CDR1 is SGHAT and CDR2 is FQNNGV in the germline V gene. CDR3 length equals 13 residues. V shed 5 bases and J shed 6 bases, with 13 bases lying between them. The CDR3, as DNA: TGTGCCAGCAGCCAGGGGCATATAGATGGCTACACCTTC. Protein: CASSQGHIDGYTF.

The chain employs TRBV2 and TRBJ2-7; no definite D call. This CDR3 contains 12 residues. V was shortened by 0 bases and J by 5 bases, with 5 bases between the two germline ends. Germline CDR1 and CDR2: SNHLY and FYNNEI. CDR3 DNA: TGTGCCAGCAGTGAAGCGAGAAACGAGCAGTACTTC. Translated: CASSEARNEQYF.

This rearrangement joins TRBV28 to TRBJ1-2; D might be TRBD1 (6 bases). The length of the CDR3 is 12 residues. With 7 bases removed from V and 6 bases from J, the gap between germline ends came to 12 bases. Germline V gives CDR1 MDHEN, CDR2 SYDVKM. CDR3 amino acids: CASTRGQDGYTF. The CDR3 region has the DNA TGTGCCAGCACCAGGGGTCAGGATGGCTACACCTTC.

The genes are TRBV27 and TRBJ1-2; 7 nucleotides match TRBD1. V was clipped by 5 bases and J by 4 bases; unmatched bases: 7. The CDR3 length is 14 residues. Germline assignment: CDR1 MNHEY and CDR2 SMNVEV (reference sequence). The DNA for the CDR3 is TGTGCCAGCAGTAATCTGGGACAGCCCTATGGCTACACCTTC. It codes for CASSNLGQPYGYTF.

The chain uses TRBV5-1 and TRBJ2-1; 7 positions agree with TRBD1. Looked up from germline, CDR1 is SGHRS and CDR2 is YFSETQ. The J segment lost 4 bases and the V segment lost 4 bases, leaving 8 bases of the junction unmatched. The CDR3 length is 15 residues. The CDR3 here is CASSLGGAQYNEQFF. DNA for the CDR3: TGCGCCAGCAGCCTAGGGGGCGCACAGTACAATGAGCAGTTCTTC.

This rearrangement joins TRBV4-1 to TRBJ2-5; D remains unclear. Looked up from germline, CDR1 is MGHRA and CDR2 is YSYEKL. Deletions cut 6 bases from V and 4 bases from J, with 15 bases between. The CDR3 runs to 14 residues. CDR3 loop: CASSLPQTGETQYF. CDR3 nucleotides: TGCGCCAGCAGTCTTCCTCAGACGGGAGAGACCCAGTACTTC.

The chain joins TRBV9 to TRBJ2-5, with 8 bases lining up with TRBD1. The CDR3 runs to 14 residues. With 6 bases clipped from V and 4 bases from J, the junction kept 8 bases outside the gene matches. Germline-derived CDR1 and CDR2 are SGDLS and YYNGEE. CDR3 sequence: CASTIGQGGETQYF. CDR3 DNA: TGTGCCAGCACCATCGGACAGGGTGGAGAGACCCAGTACTTC.

The count of this clone is one. This chain uses TRBV13 with TRBJ1-1, with TRBD1 matching 11 bases. CDR1 PRHDT and CDR2 FYEKMQ come from the germline V gene (reference sequence). V was clipped by 3 bases and J by 5 bases; unmatched bases: 8. CDR3 length: 16 residues. The CDR3 here is CASSLTIGQGATEAFF. CDR3 coding DNA: TGTGCCAGCAGCTTGACAATTGGACAGGGGGCGACTGAAGCTTTCTTT.

The V and J genes are TRBV7-6 and TRBJ1-1, with 8 bases that match TRBD1. CDR3 length equals 15 residues. The J segment lost 1 base and the V segment lost 3 bases, leaving 4 bases of the junction unmatched. Looked up from germline, CDR1 is SGHVS and CDR2 is FNYEAQ. CDR3 in DNA: TGTGCCAGCAGCTTGGGACAGGACCCGAACACTGAAGCTTTCTTT. As protein: CASSLGQDPNTEAFF. The full variable domain, with the rest looked up from reference TRBV7-6 and TRBJ1-1, is GAGVSQSPRYKVTKRGQDVALRCDPISGHVSLYWYRQALGQGPEFLTYFNYEAQQDKSGLPNDRFSAERPEGSISTLTIQRTEQRDSAMYRCASSLGQDPNTEAFFGQGTRLTVV.

This clone was detected only once. The V and J genes are TRBV7-9 and TRBJ1-5; D gene uncertain. V lost 7 bases and J lost 3, with 16 bases in between. This CDR3 region has 15 residues. CDR1 and CDR2 (germline): SEHNR, FQNEAQ (reference sequence). The CDR3 region has the DNA TGTGCCAGCACCAGCGGGAATAGCCCCAATCAGCCCCAGCATTTT. It codes for CASTSGNSPNQPQHF.

CDR3 protein: CAWSVGAGDTDTQYF. Here the CDR3 DNA reads TGTGCCTGGAGTGTAGGAGCGGGGGACACAGATACGCAGTATTTT. V usage is TRBV30 and J usage is TRBJ2-3, with 8 bases that match TRBD2. The J segment lost 2 bases and the V segment lost 0 bases, leaving 4 bases of the junction unmatched. Germline CDR1 and CDR2: GTSNPN and SVGIG (reference sequence). The CDR3 extends over 15 amino acids.

The chain combines TRBV2 with TRBJ1-1, with D tentatively TRBD1 (5 bases). The germline V and J ends were trimmed by 9 bases and 0 bases, with 14 bases remaining between them. The CDR3 consists of 14 residues. The V gene's germline CDR1 is SNHLY and CDR2 FYNNEI. CDR3 residues: CAREGPSMNTEAFF. In nucleotides, the CDR3 is TGTGCCAGGGAGGGACCTTCCATGAACACTGAAGCTTTCTTT.

The DNA for the CDR3 is TGTGCCAGCAGCCGCTACGGACAGTTAACGAACACCGGGGAGCTGTTTTTT. Translation: CASSRYGQLTNTGELFF. The chain has TRBV5-4 and TRBJ2-2; the D gene is possibly TRBD1 (6 bases). V was shortened by 4 bases and J by 0 bases, with 16 bases between the two germline ends. Germline loops: CDR1 SGHNT, CDR2 YYREEE (reference sequence). The CDR3 runs to 17 residues.

CDR3 loop: CASSDSISGDETQYF. The CDR3 nucleotides read TGTGCCAGCAGTGACTCGATTAGCGGGGACGAGACCCAGTACTTC. The chain uses TRBV6-4 and TRBJ2-5; 8 bases are shared with TRBD2. CDR3 length: 15 amino acids. J gave up 5 bases and V 0 bases, and 5 bases lay outside the gene matches. Germline loops: CDR1 MRHNA, CDR2 SNTAGT.

The chain couples TRBV28 to TRBJ1-2; D gene ambiguous. V dropped 7 bases and J dropped 2 bases, with 8 bases sitting between them. Germline V gene sequence: CDR1 MDHEN, CDR2 SYDVKM. CDR3 length: 12 amino acids. The chain's CDR3 is CASTTLNYGYTF. The CDR3 DNA reads as TGTGCCAGCACGACACTCAACTATGGCTACACCTTC.

V is TRBV7-9 and J is TRBJ2-7; no reliable D call. The CDR3 spans 14 residues. Germline V CDR1 and CDR2: SEHNR, FQNEAQ (reference sequence). Trimming removed 1 base at V and 3 bases at J, with 10 bases between. CDR3 sequence: CASSLGAVNYEQYF. The CDR3 DNA follows: TGTGCCAGCAGCTTAGGGGCGGTTAACTACGAGCAGTACTTC.

CDR3 amino acids: CASRRGTAEQYF. The DNA of the CDR3 is TGCGCCAGCAGGCGAGGGACGGCCGAGCAGTACTTC. This chain uses TRBV5-1 with TRBJ2-7, with D perhaps assigned TRBD1 or TRBD2 (5 bases each). Germline V gene lookup returns CDR1 SGHRS and CDR2 YFSETQ. The CDR3 sequence is 12 residues long. Deletions cut 5 bases from V and 6 bases from J, with 12 bases between.

J is TRBJ2-1 and V is TRBV6-5; 11 bases fit TRBD2. Germline V lookup: CDR1 MNHEY, CDR2 SVGAGI. V gave up 5 bases and J gave up 5 bases; unmatched junction bases: 2. The CDR3 totals 14 residues. CDR3 DNA: TGTGCCAGCAGTGCACTAGCGGGGGACAATGAGCAGTTCTTC. Its protein is CASSALAGDNEQFF.

The chain joins TRBV5-6 to TRBJ1-2; no clear D. The CDR3 consists of 14 residues. Germline V lookup: CDR1 SGHDT, CDR2 YYEEEE. Trimming shortened V by 0 bases and J by 8 bases, and 14 bases separated the two germline ends. As DNA, the CDR3 is TGTGCCAGCAGCTTGGCCGAGGGCTCTTGGGGCTACACCTTC. This codes for CASSLAEGSWGYTF.

With regard to this clone: One end of the junction does not line up with germline, which may come from a read error. This chain connects TRBV7-2 to TRBJ2-5; D remains ambiguous. The CDR3 covers 14 residues. CDR1 and CDR2 (germline): SGHTA, FQGNSA. CDR3 amino acids: CASSLSSSQQTQYF. Here the CDR3 DNA reads TGTGCCAGCAGCTTATCCAGTAGCCAACAGACCCAGTACTTC.

The V call is TRBV11-3, the J call TRBJ2-3, with 13 nucleotides matching TRBD2. The CDR3 consists of 20 residues. The V segment lost 5 bases and the J segment 3 bases; nucleotides outside the gene matches: 17. Germline V lookup: CDR1 SGHNT, CDR2 YENEEA. CDR3 in DNA: TGTGCCAGCAGCCCGGCCGGGACTAGCGGGGATCTCTTTAGGACAGATACGCAGTATTTT. This translates into CASSPAGTSGDLFRTDTQYF.

V gene TRBV30 combines with J gene TRBJ2-3, with 9 bases aligning to TRBD1. The CDR3 extends over 13 amino acids. Losses at the gene ends were 5 bases for V and 3 bases for J; bases not matched to a gene: 3. The germline V gene has CDR1 GTSNPN and CDR2 SVGIG (reference sequence). CDR3 amino acids: CAWDRGLTDTQYF. CDR3 DNA sequence: TGTGCCTGGGACAGGGGGTTAACAGATACGCAGTATTTT.

V gene TRBV9 combines with J gene TRBJ1-3; TRBD1 matches at 10 bases. J gave up 6 bases and V 3 bases, and 6 bases lay outside the gene matches. The CDR3 runs 15 residues. Germline loops: CDR1 SGDLS, CDR2 YYNGEE. CDR3: CASSARTGGINTIYF. DNA for the CDR3: TGTGCCAGCAGCGCCAGGACAGGGGGTATAAACACCATATATTTT.